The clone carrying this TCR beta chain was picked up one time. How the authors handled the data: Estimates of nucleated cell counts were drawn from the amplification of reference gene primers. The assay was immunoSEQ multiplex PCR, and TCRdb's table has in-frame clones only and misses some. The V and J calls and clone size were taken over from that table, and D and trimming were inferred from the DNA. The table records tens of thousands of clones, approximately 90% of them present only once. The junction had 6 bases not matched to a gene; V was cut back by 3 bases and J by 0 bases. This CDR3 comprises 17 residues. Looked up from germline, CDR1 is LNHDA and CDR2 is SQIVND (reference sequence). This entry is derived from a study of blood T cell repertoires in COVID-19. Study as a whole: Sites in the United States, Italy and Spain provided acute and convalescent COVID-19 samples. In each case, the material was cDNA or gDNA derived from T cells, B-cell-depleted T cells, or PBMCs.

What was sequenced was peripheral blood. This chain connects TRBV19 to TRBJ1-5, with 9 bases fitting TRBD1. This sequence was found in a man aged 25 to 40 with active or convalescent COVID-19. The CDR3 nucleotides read TGTGCCAGTAGTATTCGAGGGACAGGGAATAGCAATCAGCCCCAGCATTTT. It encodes CASSIRGTGNSNQPQHF.